This record concerns one T cell receptor beta chain sequence. Clones were read by immunoSEQ multiplex PCR, and TCRdb kept only the in-frame ones, dropping some. The repertoire holds about 98,000 clones, with around 76% as singletons. The sample originates from a study of blood T cell repertoires in COVID-19. Study-level background: Sources were T cells, B-cell-depleted T cells, or PBMCs; the material itself was cDNA or gDNA.

CDR3 size: 14 residues. V lost 0 bases and J 10 bases, leaving 15 bases between the germline ends. The germline V gene encodes CDR1 LNHDA and CDR2 SQIVND (reference sequence). The chain links TRBV19 to TRBJ1-2; maybe TRBD1 (5 bases). The receptor comes from an older man with acute or convalescent COVID-19. Sequenced sample: peripheral blood. CDR3 sequence: CASSIETVGRDYTF. CDR3 bases: TGTGCCAGTAGTATAGAAACCGTGGGGCGCGACTACACCTTC.